This entry concerns a single T cell receptor beta chain. This CDR3 contains 13 residues. V dropped 9 bases and J dropped 6 bases, with 14 bases sitting between them. Germline CDR1 is LNHDA and CDR2 is SQIVND (reference sequence). Participants were aged about 18 to 90 years, lived in 25 or so US areas, and enrolled virtually. This sample is drawn from a study of blood T cell repertoires in COVID-19. Background on the study: There were acute and convalescent COVID-19 samples, and they came from the United States, Italy and Spain. PBMCs, B-cell-depleted T cells, or T cells were the source of the cDNA or gDNA that made up the material.

Clones were read by immunoSEQ multiplex PCR, and TCRdb kept only the in-frame ones, dropping some. The repertoire consists of roughly 300,000 clones, with approximately 90% occurring once and the leading ten covering about 2%. The chain couples TRBV19 to TRBJ2-2, with D possibly matching TRBD2 (6 bases). The sequence derives from a woman aged 40 to 49 with acute COVID-19. Sequenced: PBMCs or T cells enriched from blood (not recorded which). The DNA of the CDR3 is TGTGCCAGCGGCGGGACTTTTCCCGGGGAGCTGTTTTTT. Its protein product is CASGGTFPGELFF.